This TCR beta chain derives from a study of T cells after yellow fever vaccination. One entry per CDR3 protein results from TCRdb running MiXCR on the 5' RACE reads. Among over 110,000 distinct CDR3 sequences listed, about 8% were seen once. This clonotype was seen at least ten times. The CDR3 is made up of 13 amino acids. V lost 0 bases and J 7 bases, leaving 10 bases between the germline ends. The germline gives CDR1 PRHDT, CDR2 FYEKMQ (reference sequence). This sequence originates from a man younger than 40 who received the YFV17D yellow fever vaccine. Sequencing was performed on CD4+ T cells sorted from PBMCs, taken 5 days after the yellow fever booster vaccination. V is TRBV13 and J is TRBJ2-7; a weak D match, TRBD1 (6 bases). CDR3: CASSLGDSVEQYF. The CDR3 DNA reads TGTGCCAGCAGCTTAGGGGACAGCGTTGAGCAGTACTTC.